These 8 T cell receptor beta chains were all obtained from the same sample, sequenced in a study of T cells in Graves' hyperthyroidism and ophthalmopathy. Amplification targeted TCR beta CDR3 regions from RNA transcripts. The HTBI primer set was used in a first-round RT-PCR of the TCR CDR3. TCRdb reprocessed the multiplex PCR reads with MiXCR, giving one entry per CDR3 protein. The sample has 640,000 or so distinct CDR3 sequences; around 14% are singletons. Material: blood. The receptors stem from a woman younger than 30 with Graves' ophthalmopathy.

This clonotype appeared many times. The CDR3 loop is CASSDASPSYEQYF. CDR3 nucleotide sequence: TGTGCCAGCAGTGACGCCTCTCCCTCCTACGAGCAGTACTTC. The J gene is TRBJ2-7, the V gene TRBV6-1; D is uncertain. This CDR3 region has 14 residues. Germline CDR1 and CDR2: MNHNS and SASEGT. V lost 3 bases, J lost 0 bases, and 9 bases lay in between.

At least ten counts were recorded for this clonotype. The rearrangement uses TRBV10-3 and TRBJ2-1, with D possibly being TRBD1 (7 bases). The germline CDR1 and CDR2 sequences are ENHRY and SYGVKD. This CDR3 has 13 residues. Trimming removed 3 bases at V and 12 bases at J, with 15 bases between. CDR3 amino acids: CAISDRGGTVQFF. The CDR3 bases are TGTGCCATCAGTGATCGCGGAGGGACAGTGCAGTTCTTC.

The genes are TRBV5-8 and TRBJ1-5, with TRBD1 identical over 7 bases. CDR1 is SGHTS and CDR2 is YDEGEE in the germline V gene. The CDR3 is 14 residues long. The V segment lost 4 bases and the J segment 6 bases; nucleotides outside the gene matches: 7. This chain's CDR3 is CASSPGQVGQPQHF. In DNA, the CDR3 is TGTGCCAGCAGCCCTGGACAGGTCGGTCAGCCCCAGCATTTT.

At least ten counts were recorded for this clonotype. The chain uses TRBV7-2 and TRBJ2-5; TRBD1 aligns across 8 bases. Trimming removed 4 bases from V and 13 bases from J; junction bases left unmatched: 11. Germline V gives CDR1 SGHTA, CDR2 FQGNSA. The CDR3 extends over 13 amino acids. In DNA form, the CDR3 reads TGTGCCAGCAGCTCCATAGGACAGGGCGTCCGGTACTTC. Its translation is CASSSIGQGVRYF.

This chain links TRBV28 with TRBJ2-1; TRBD2 matches at 10 bases. CDR3 length equals 16 residues. Trimming cost V 7 bases and J 7 bases; bases outside gene matches: 13. Looked up from germline, CDR1 is MDHEN and CDR2 is SYDVKM. DNA of the CDR3: TGTGCCAGCACCGTGGGGTCTAGCGGGAGTGAGAATGAGCAGTTCTTC. Protein sequence: CASTVGSSGSENEQFF.

This clonotype has a count of ten or more. V is TRBV11-2 and J is TRBJ1-2; D may be TRBD1 (6 bases). CDR3 length equals 16 residues. The V gene lost 4 bases and the J gene lost 6 bases, with 21 bases spanning the gap. Germline lookup yields CDR1 SGHAT and CDR2 FQNNGV. CDR3 loop: CASSSPRLTGFDGYTF. The CDR3 nucleotides read TGTGCCAGCAGCTCCCCCCGGCTTACAGGGTTTGATGGCTACACCTTC.

A few counts support this clonotype. The V and J genes are TRBV29-1 and TRBJ2-7; 9 bases align to TRBD1. Germline CDR1 reads SQVTM; CDR2 reads ANQGSEA. The CDR3 is 12 residues long. Trimming cost V 8 bases and J 3 bases; bases outside gene matches: 5. CDR3 nucleotides: TGCAGCATTGGGGACAGGGTCTACGAGCAGTACTTC. Its protein is CSIGDRVYEQYF.

This clonotype was counted many times. This rearrangement joins TRBV6-1 to TRBJ2-7; tentative D call: TRBD2 (5 bases). Germline V gene lookup returns CDR1 MNHNS and CDR2 SASEGT. The CDR3 extends over 14 amino acids. The V and J ends lost 1 base and 2 bases respectively, with 9 bases between them. CDR3 DNA: TGTGCCAGCAGTGAAGGAGGGCAGGCCTACGAGCAGTACTTC. Translated, it gives CASSEGGQAYEQYF.